The clone carrying this T cell receptor (beta chain) was observed a few times. After isolation, RNA underwent reverse transcription to generate cDNA as the sequencing template. The table came from immunoSEQ multiplex PCR; TCRdb's copy has only in-frame clones and leaves some out. Of under 150,000 clones in the sample, approximately 57% were seen once. The entry originates in a study of CD8+ T cells in alopecia areata. Treatment: oral pan-JAK inhibitor, 5-10 mg twice daily. CDR1 and CDR2 from the germline V gene are SEHNR and FQNEAQ (reference sequence). Germline trimming cut 4 bases from V and 5 bases from J; bases unmatched to any gene: 14. The CDR3 runs to 18 residues.

The receptor comes from a human donor with alopecia areata. The specimen was CD4+ T cells sorted from blood, collected at week 4, from a patient treated with tofacitinib. The rearrangement uses TRBV7-9 and TRBJ2-1, with 10 bases fitting TRBD1. The CDR3 here is CASSSPWGRQGAHNEQFF. The DNA for the CDR3 is TGTGCCAGCAGCTCCCCATGGGGGAGACAGGGGGCCCACAATGAGCAGTTCTTC.